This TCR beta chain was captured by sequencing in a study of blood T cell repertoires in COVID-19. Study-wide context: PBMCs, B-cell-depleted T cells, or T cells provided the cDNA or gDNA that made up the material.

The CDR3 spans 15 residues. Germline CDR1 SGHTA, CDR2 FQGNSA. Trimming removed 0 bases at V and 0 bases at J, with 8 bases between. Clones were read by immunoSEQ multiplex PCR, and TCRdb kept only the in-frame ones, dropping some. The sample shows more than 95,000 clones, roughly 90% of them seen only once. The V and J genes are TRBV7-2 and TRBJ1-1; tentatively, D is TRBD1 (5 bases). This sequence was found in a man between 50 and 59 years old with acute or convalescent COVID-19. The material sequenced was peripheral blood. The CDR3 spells CASSLAGGMNTEAFF. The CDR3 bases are TGTGCCAGCAGCTTAGCGGGGGGAATGAACACTGAAGCTTTCTTT.